What follows are 29 T cell receptor beta chains derived from one specimen sequenced in a study of T cell changes during pregnancy in multiple sclerosis. TCRdb's copy holds only in-frame clones and misses some; the assay was immunoSEQ multiplex PCR. The sample records tens of thousands of clones, about 88% being singletons. Sequencing used CD4+ T cells from peripheral blood mononuclear cells, obtained in the second trimester of pregnancy. These receptors all stem from a female donor with multiple sclerosis, enrolled in a pregnancy study.

The chain recombines TRBV28 with TRBJ2-2, with 14 bases identical to TRBD2. CDR1 and CDR2 from the germline V gene are MDHEN and SYDVKM. This CDR3 is built from 15 residues. The V and J ends lost 6 bases and 5 bases, in that order; junction bases with no gene match: 2. CDR3 nucleotides: TGTGCCAGCAGAGGGACTAGCGGGAGTACCGGGGAGCTGTTTTTT. This codes for CASRGTSGSTGELFF.

This clone has more than one count but fewer than ten. This chain uses TRBV2 with TRBJ1-1; D gene uncertain. V lost 4 bases, J lost 8 bases, and 17 bases lay in between. CDR1 is SNHLY and CDR2 is FYNNEI in the germline V gene. The CDR3 consists of 14 residues. CDR3 coding DNA: TGTGCCAGCAGTGTGTACCGGGATTCGGGGGAAGCTTTCTTT. It specifies CASSVYRDSGEAFF.

This chain links TRBV28 with TRBJ2-3; 9 nucleotides align to TRBD1. CDR1 is MDHEN and CDR2 is SYDVKM in the germline V gene. This CDR3 has 15 amino acids. With V trimmed by 5 bases and J by 3 bases, 6 bases remained unmatched. The CDR3 spells CASSGQGSWTDTQYF. CDR3 DNA: TGTGCCAGCAGTGGACAGGGGAGTTGGACAGATACGCAGTATTTT.

This clone was counted only a few times. The rearrangement uses TRBV18 and TRBJ2-1; D remains unclear. The CDR3 has 12 residues. The V gene lost 8 bases and the J gene lost 6 bases, with 11 bases spanning the gap. CDR1 KGHSH and CDR2 LQKENI come from the germline V gene. CDR3 region: CASRQWANEQFF. The CDR3 nucleotides are TGTGCCAGCCGACAATGGGCCAATGAGCAGTTCTTC.

This chain links TRBV19 with TRBJ2-7, with 7 bases matching TRBD1. V lost 4 bases and J lost 3; bases outside the gene matches: 9. The CDR3 spans 15 residues. CDR1 is LNHDA and CDR2 is SQIVND in the germline V gene (reference sequence). As DNA, the CDR3 is TGTGCCAGTAGTACCTCCGGGACAGCCTTCTACGAGCAGTACTTC. Encoded protein: CASSTSGTAFYEQYF.

This clone was counted only a few times. The rearrangement links TRBV16 to TRBJ2-7, with 9 bases lining up with TRBD1. Per the germline V gene, CDR1 is KGHSY and CDR2 is FQNENV. The J segment lost 3 bases and the V segment lost 3 bases, leaving 6 bases of the junction unmatched. This CDR3 has 15 residues. This CDR3 reads CASSQGQGGIYEQYF. The CDR3 region has the DNA TGTGCCAGCAGCCAGGGACAGGGAGGAATCTACGAGCAGTACTTC.

The V call is TRBV6-6, the J call TRBJ1-5, with 8 bases fitting TRBD1. The CDR3 extends over 16 amino acids. Germline V lookup: CDR1 MNHNY, CDR2 SVGAGI (reference sequence). The junction had 11 bases not matched to a gene; V was cut back by 4 bases and J by 6 bases. The CDR3 protein is CASSSTGGERVQPQHF. The CDR3 DNA reads TGTGCCAGCAGTTCAACAGGGGGAGAAAGGGTTCAGCCCCAGCATTTT.

The genes are TRBV29-1 and TRBJ2-5, with D unclear. Per the germline V gene, CDR1 is SQVTM and CDR2 is ANQGSEA. V dropped 3 bases and J dropped 5 bases, with 7 bases sitting between them. CDR3 length equals 11 residues. The CDR3 reads CSVDGRETQYF. The CDR3 bases are TGCAGCGTTGATGGTCGGGAGACCCAGTACTTC.

This rearrangement joins TRBV4-2 to TRBJ2-5; possible D gene TRBD1, 6 bases. This CDR3 is 17 amino acids long. The ends were cut back, 3 bases at V and 1 base at J, with 18 bases in the middle. Germline values: CDR1 LGHNA, CDR2 YNFKEQ. The chain's CDR3 is CASSQTGRGFPQETQYF. The CDR3, as DNA: TGTGCCAGCAGCCAGACGGGCAGGGGTTTCCCCCAAGAGACCCAGTACTTC.

This rearrangement joins TRBV11-3 to TRBJ2-1, with 11 bases fitting TRBD2. From germline, CDR1 is SGHNT and CDR2 YENEEA. The CDR3 consists of 18 residues. The trim removed 4 bases at V and 1 base at J, leaving 9 bases unmatched. CDR3 sequence: CASSSRTSSGGSYNEQFF. CDR3 DNA: TGTGCCAGCAGCTCTAGGACTTCTAGCGGGGGGTCCTACAATGAGCAGTTCTTC.

This chain joins TRBV6-5 and TRBJ2-1, with 11 positions matching TRBD2. Germline lookup yields CDR1 MNHEY and CDR2 SVGAGI. V lost 4 bases, J lost 9 bases, and 8 bases stayed unmatched. The CDR3 is made up of 15 amino acids. The CDR3 is CASSLAGGQRGEQFF. The CDR3 DNA follows: TGTGCCAGCAGTTTAGCGGGAGGGCAGAGGGGTGAGCAGTTCTTC.

V is TRBV18 and J is TRBJ1-5; possible D gene TRBD1, 6 bases. The V end was cut by 5 bases, the J end by 7 bases, with 21 bases between. CDR1 is KGHSH, CDR2 LQKENI, per germline. CDR3 length equals 16 residues. DNA of the CDR3: TGTGCCAGCTCATCAAAGGACAGCGCCGCCGGGCAGCCCCAGCATTTT. Translated, it gives CASSSKDSAAGQPQHF. Using reference TRBV18 and TRBJ1-5 for the parts outside the CDR3, the full variable domain is NAGVMQNPRHLVRRRGQEARLRCSPMKGHSHVYWYRQLPEEGLKFMVYLQKENIIDESGMPKERFSAEFPKEGPSILRIQQVVRGDSAAYFCASSSKDSAAGQPQHFGDGTRLSIL.

This sequence joins TRBV6-4 and TRBJ1-2, with D possibly matching TRBD1 (5 bases). The germline gives CDR1 MRHNA, CDR2 SNTAGT. The ends were cut back, 6 bases at V and 7 bases at J, with 15 bases in the middle. This CDR3 region has 13 residues. The CDR3 region has the DNA TGTGCCAGCAGCGAACAGGCCCAGGGTGGCTACACCTTC. Amino acid sequence: CASSEQAQGGYTF.

The rearrangement links TRBV29-1 to TRBJ2-1, with 10 bases lining up with TRBD1. V lost 4 bases and J lost 6; bases outside the gene matches: 3. Germline V gene sequence: CDR1 SQVTM, CDR2 ANQGSEA. This CDR3 is built from 13 residues. CDR3 bases: TGCAGCGTTGGTGGGACAGGGGCCAATGAGCAGTTCTTC. This encodes CSVGGTGANEQFF.

The chain uses TRBV5-5 and TRBJ1-1; D may be TRBD1 (6 bases). Trimming shortened V by 4 bases and J by 6 bases, and 19 bases separated the two germline ends. Germline CDR1 reads SGHKS; CDR2 reads YYEKEE (reference sequence). CDR3 length equals 15 residues. The CDR3, as DNA: TGTGCCAGCAGCCCTTTAGGCTACGGGGGGCCTGAAGCTTTCTTT. Its translation is CASSPLGYGGPEAFF. Drawing the rest from reference TRBV5-5 and TRBJ1-1, the complete variable domain is DAGVTQSPTHLIKTRGQQVTLRCSPISGHKSVSWYQQVLGQGPQFIFQYYEKEERGRGNFPDRFSARQFPNYSSELNVNALLLGDSALYLCASSPLGYGGPEAFFGQGTRLTVV.

The V and J genes are TRBV5-1 and TRBJ2-1; 11 nucleotides match TRBD2. V lost 7 bases and J lost 6; bases outside the gene matches: 3. The CDR3 runs to 13 residues. Germline CDR1 and CDR2: SGHRS and YFSETQ. CDR3: CASGLAGGNEQFF. CDR3 bases: TGCGCCAGCGGGCTAGCGGGAGGCAATGAGCAGTTCTTC.

This clone was counted a single time. The V and J genes are TRBV29-1 and TRBJ2-7, with 7 bases aligning to TRBD2. This CDR3 is built from 13 residues. Trimming cost V 6 bases and J 3 bases; bases outside gene matches: 8. Germline V gene data show CDR1 as SQVTM and CDR2 as ANQGSEA. In nucleotides, the CDR3 is TGCAGCGTGGCTAGCGGACCAGACTACGAGCAGTACTTC. Residues: CSVASGPDYEQYF.

The rearrangement uses TRBV27 and TRBJ2-2; TRBD1 might be the D (5 bases). Germline V gene lookup returns CDR1 MNHEY and CDR2 SMNVEV (reference sequence). V lost 2 bases and J 4 bases, leaving 20 bases between the germline ends. The CDR3 totals 18 residues. For the CDR3, the DNA is TGTGCCAGCAGTTTAGAGTTGGCGGCAGGGCGCCCCACCGGGGAGCTGTTTTTT. This translates into CASSLELAAGRPTGELFF.

The chain employs TRBV5-1 and TRBJ1-3; TRBD1 might be the D (5 bases). V was cut by 0 bases and J by 4 bases, with 14 bases left in between. This CDR3 is 16 amino acids long. Germline values: CDR1 SGHRS, CDR2 YFSETQ. The CDR3 DNA reads TGCGCCAGCAGCTTGGCCTCGCCAGGGTCCGGAAACACCATATATTTT. This encodes CASSLASPGSGNTIYF. Together with reference TRBV5-1 and TRBJ1-3, the CDR3 gives the full variable domain: KAGVTQTPRYLIKTRGQQVTLSCSPISGHRSVSWYQQTPGQGLQFLFEYFSETQRNKGNFPGRFSGRQFSNSRSEMNVSTLELGDSALYLCASSLASPGSGNTIYFGEGSWLTVV.

The V and J genes are TRBV30 and TRBJ2-5; the match to TRBD2 covers 7 bases. Germline CDR1 GTSNPN, CDR2 SVGIG (reference sequence). This CDR3 region has 15 residues. Unmatched junction bases numbered 7, after V lost 3 bases and J lost 0 bases. The CDR3 region is CAWSQPAGHQETQYF. The CDR3, as DNA: TGTGCCTGGAGCCAACCAGCGGGACACCAAGAGACCCAGTACTTC.

V gene TRBV5-1 combines with J gene TRBJ2-1; D is unclear. The CDR3 runs to 12 residues. The V end lost 4 bases, the J end lost 8 bases, and 10 bases lay between the germline ends. CDR1 and CDR2 (germline): SGHRS, YFSETQ. CDR3 DNA: TGCGCCAGCAGCACGCCCAGTGATGAGCAGTTCTTC. Amino acid sequence: CASSTPSDEQFF.

This rearrangement joins TRBV7-2 to TRBJ2-7; D is undetermined. Trimming removed 5 bases from V and 2 bases from J, with 13 bases in between. This CDR3 has 14 amino acids. CDR1 is SGHTA, CDR2 FQGNSA, per germline. Here the CDR3 reads CASSHSSGTYEQYF. CDR3 coding DNA: TGTGCCAGCAGCCACTCTTCAGGAACCTACGAGCAGTACTTC.

The chain employs TRBV28 and TRBJ2-7, with D possibly matching TRBD2 (6 bases). Trimming pared 1 base from V and 0 bases from J, leaving 10 bases between. The germline CDR1 and CDR2 sequences are MDHEN and SYDVKM. The CDR3 runs to 15 residues. The CDR3 here is CASSLYGGASYEQYF. In nucleotides, the CDR3 is TGTGCCAGCAGTTTATACGGGGGAGCCTCCTACGAGCAGTACTTC.

This clone was observed a few times. The chain joins TRBV9 to TRBJ2-6; maybe TRBD1 (5 bases). CDR3 length: 15 residues. Trimming removed 5 bases at V and 0 bases at J, with 9 bases between. Germline CDR1 SGDLS, CDR2 YYNGEE. The CDR3 DNA reads as TGTGCCAGCAGTATCGACAGCTCTGGGGCCAACGTCCTGACTTTC. Translating gives CASSIDSSGANVLTF.

The V call is TRBV7-9, the J call TRBJ2-7, with TRBD2 matching 8 bases. V gave up 4 bases and J gave up 3 bases; unmatched junction bases: 14. Germline-derived CDR1 and CDR2 are SEHNR and FQNEAQ (reference sequence). The CDR3 contains 17 residues. The CDR3 DNA is TGTGCCAGCAGCTCCAGCGGTCGGGGGGGCCGATACTACGAGCAGTACTTC. The encoded protein is CASSSSGRGGRYYEQYF.

The chain couples TRBV5-4 to TRBJ2-1; TRBD2 is a possible D gene (6 bases). CDR3 length: 16 residues. Trimming pared 3 bases from V and 1 base from J, leaving 14 bases between. Germline lookup yields CDR1 SGHNT and CDR2 YYREEE (reference sequence). CDR3 bases: TGTGCCAGCAGCTCGGTCAGCGGGCCTTCCTACAATGAGCAGTTCTTC. This translates into CASSSVSGPSYNEQFF.

This chain uses TRBV7-2 with TRBJ2-1; weak D call: TRBD2 (7 bases). Trimming removed 5 bases at V and 7 bases at J, with 24 bases between. The CDR3 spans 17 residues. Per the germline V gene, CDR1 is SGHTA and CDR2 is FQGNSA. The CDR3: CASSARGSPLGGNEQFF. The CDR3 bases are TGTGCCAGCAGCGCAAGGGGGTCACCCCTCGGGGGGAATGAGCAGTTCTTC.

The genes are TRBV9 and TRBJ2-3; 8 positions agree with TRBD2. Germline V gives CDR1 SGDLS, CDR2 YYNGEE. The length of the CDR3 is 15 residues. The V gene end was trimmed by 3 bases and the J gene end by 6 bases; junction bases not matched to a gene: 9. The CDR3 DNA reads TGTGCCAGCAGCGCGCTAGCGGGTGTGGCGGATACGCAGTATTTT. Protein product: CASSALAGVADTQYF. Looking up the rest from reference TRBV9 and TRBJ2-3 gives the full variable domain: DSGVTQTPKHLITATGQRVTLRCSPRSGDLSVYWYQQSLDQGLQFLIQYYNGEERAKGNILERFSAQQFPDLHSELNLSSLELGDSALYFCASSALAGVADTQYFGPGTRLTVL.

This clone was found once. The V and J genes are TRBV15 and TRBJ1-2; no reliable D call. Deletions cut 1 base from V and 8 bases from J, with 14 bases between. Germline-derived CDR1 and CDR2 are LNHNV and YYDKDF (reference sequence). The CDR3 extends over 14 amino acids. DNA of the CDR3: TGTGCCACCAGCAGAGGCGGAAGTGCGTTAGGCTACACCTTC. Translating it yields CATSRGGSALGYTF.